This TCR beta chain originates from a study of graft-versus-host responses after intestinal transplantation. Study overall: Each recipient received a multivisceral, liver-intestinal, or isolated intestinal graft.

Assay used: immunoSEQ multiplex PCR; TCRdb lists only in-frame clones, some missing. Of 70,000 to 95,000 clones in the sample, roughly 91% were seen once. Study-wide results and limits: Declining HvG levels early post-transplant were linked to peak circulating GvH clone levels. High graft-versus-host to host-versus-graft T cell clonal ratios marked allografts of patients with graft-donor macrochimerism.

The CDR3 extends over 17 amino acids. V lost 2 bases, J lost 0 bases, and 4 bases stayed unmatched. The germline V gene encodes CDR1 MDHEN and CDR2 SYDVKM. A remark on this clone: Antigen unknown.

The material was unstimulated CD8+ T cells sorted from spleen or lymph node cells, obtained before transplant. The receptor comes from a human donor who was the organ donor for an intestinal transplant. This chain uses TRBV28 with TRBJ2-7, with 13 bases that match TRBD2. CDR3 DNA sequence: TGTGCCAGCAGTTTAGGACTAGCGGGGGCGACCTCCTACGAGCAGTACTTC. This sequence encodes CASSLGLAGATSYEQYF. Full variable domain (remainder filled in from reference TRBV28 and TRBJ2-7): DVKVTQSSRYLVKRTGEKVFLECVQDMDHENMFWYRQDPGLGLRLIYFSYDVKMKEKGDIPEGYSVSREKKERFSLILESASTNQTSMYLCASSLGLAGATSYEQYFGPGTRLTVT.